This entry lists 5 T cell receptor beta chains sequenced from one sample in a study of CD8 T cells in ankylosing spondylitis. TCRdb fed the 5' RACE reads into MiXCR, producing one record per CDR3 protein. The profile shows about 250,000 distinct CDR3 sequences, 30% to 35% of them singletons. Specimen: blood, either unsorted or a sorted T cell fraction (not recorded which). These receptor sequences come from a male donor with ankylosing spondylitis or in good health (not recorded which).

The gene calls are TRBV20-1 and TRBJ2-1, with D perhaps matching TRBD1 (5 bases). Germline CDR1 DFQATT, CDR2 SNEGSKA (reference sequence). This CDR3 has 14 residues. Between the trimmed V and J ends, which lost 5 bases and 3 bases, there was a span of 14 bases. The CDR3 spells CSALDRVLYNEQFF. CDR3 DNA: TGCAGTGCTTTAGACAGAGTTCTCTACAATGAGCAGTTCTTC.

This clonotype turned up a few times. The chain joins TRBV29-1 to TRBJ2-1, with a weak D call TRBD2 (5 bases). The CDR3 covers 14 residues. Per the germline V gene, CDR1 is SQVTM and CDR2 is ANQGSEA. Trimming left V 8 bases short and J 5 bases short, with 19 bases between. The CDR3 DNA follows: TGCAGCTTGGGCCGGCGGGCGTCCCACAATGAGCAGTTCTTC. This codes for CSLGRRASHNEQFF.

This sequence joins TRBV27 and TRBJ1-5, with a tentative D call TRBD1 (5 bases). Trimming shortened V by 2 bases and J by 6 bases, and 11 bases separated the two germline ends. In germline, CDR1 is MNHEY, CDR2 SMNVEV (reference sequence). This CDR3 spans 14 amino acids. The CDR3 sequence: CASSLGGGSQPQHF. The CDR3, as DNA: TGTGCCAGCAGTTTAGGGGGAGGTAGTCAGCCCCAGCATTTT.

This clonotype showed up just a few times. CDR3 in amino acids: CASSYDGQGSYSPLHF. In nucleotides, the CDR3 is TGTGCCAGCAGTTACGACGGACAGGGGTCGTACTCACCCCTCCACTTT. The genes are TRBV6-5 and TRBJ1-6; the match to TRBD1 covers 9 bases. This CDR3 contains 16 residues. The junction had 9 bases not matched to a gene; V was cut back by 2 bases and J by 10 bases. Germline loops: CDR1 MNHEY, CDR2 SVGAGI.

The chain has TRBV20-1 and TRBJ1-4; no clear D. Per germline, CDR1 DFQATT and CDR2 SNEGSKA (reference sequence). V shed 2 bases and J shed 0 bases, with 4 bases lying between them. CDR3 length equals 13 residues. DNA of the CDR3: TGCAGTGCTAGATTGGCAACTAATGAAAAACTGTTTTTT. Its translation is CSARLATNEKLFF.